Each of the 5 T cell receptor beta chains below was sequenced from the same sample in a study of HIV-infected children after antiretroviral therapy interruption. Unique molecular identifiers were included in an RNA-based 3' RACE TCR library. Via MiXCR, TCRdb re-called the 3' RACE reads, giving one row per CDR3 protein. Found here are fewer than 50,000 distinct CDR3 sequences, 4.3% of them singletons; the top ten hold approximately 0.7%. Treatment denoted: PENTA 11 planned treatment interruption arm or continuous ART arm. The sample was CD45RA+ CD4+ T cells from PBMCs, pooled from several time points, taken from a donor given antiretroviral therapy, either interrupted or continuous. Documented subset: naive CD4+ CD45RA+ CD45RO- T cells. These receptors all come from a pool of human donors with HIV.

This clonotype was observed many times. This chain links TRBV10-3 with TRBJ2-1; perhaps D is TRBD1 or TRBD2 (5 bases each). Trimming took 8 bases from V and 2 from J, leaving 16 bases between them. The germline V gene encodes CDR1 ENHRY and CDR2 SYGVKD. CDR3 length: 15 amino acids. The CDR3 DNA reads TGTGCCATCGGGTCTGGGACCCTTCCCTACAATGAGCAGTTCTTC. Its translation is CAIGSGTLPYNEQFF.

This clonotype was seen at least ten times. This sequence joins TRBV20-1 and TRBJ1-2; 7 nucleotides line up with TRBD1. Per germline, CDR1 DFQATT and CDR2 SNEGSKA (reference sequence). This CDR3 has 15 residues. V gave up 1 base and J gave up 0 bases; unmatched junction bases: 5. CDR3 sequence: CSARGRGSSNYGYTF. The CDR3 DNA is TGCAGTGCTAGAGGCAGGGGGTCCTCTAACTATGGCTACACCTTC.

This clonotype was observed at least ten times. J is TRBJ1-1 and V is TRBV18, with no clear D. V lost 4 bases and J 1 base, leaving 13 bases between the germline ends. Per germline, CDR1 KGHSH and CDR2 LQKENI. The CDR3 has 15 residues. The CDR3 coding sequence is TGTGCCAGCTCACGGGAGATGTCGTCGAACACTGAAGCTTTCTTT. Translated: CASSREMSSNTEAFF. Combining the CDR3 with reference TRBV18 and TRBJ1-1 gives the whole variable domain NAGVMQNPRHLVRRRGQEARLRCSPMKGHSHVYWYRQLPEEGLKFMVYLQKENIIDESGMPKERFSAEFPKEGPSILRIQQVVRGDSAAYFCASSREMSSNTEAFFGQGTRLTVV.

This clonotype was detected a few times. The genes are TRBV30 and TRBJ1-2; D call uncertain. Looked up from germline, CDR1 is GTSNPN and CDR2 is SVGIG (reference sequence). Trimming removed 1 base from V and 6 bases from J, with 15 bases in between. The CDR3 runs to 14 residues. CDR3: CAWSGAARPNGYTF. DNA of the CDR3: TGTGCCTGGAGTGGGGCGGCTAGGCCCAATGGCTACACCTTC.

This clonotype was seen many times. The chain employs TRBV6-6 and TRBJ2-3, with D possibly TRBD1 on 6 matching bases. This CDR3 is 16 amino acids long. CDR1 is MNHNY, CDR2 SVGAGI, per germline (reference sequence). V lost 7 bases and J lost 6, with 23 bases in between. CDR3 sequence: CASTLRGTPVYDTQYF. Here the CDR3 DNA reads TGTGCCAGCACCCTAAGGGGGACACCGGTTTACGATACGCAGTATTTT.